This T cell receptor beta chain appears in the sequencing data of a study of T cell responses to AZD1222 COVID-19 vaccine. Whole-study results and caveats: Repertoire sampling happened only post peak T cell response. Mapped onto spike, vaccine-associated CD4 TCRs spanned it and were dominant at 160-218 and 743-854. Spike-specific TCR depth and breadth grew after two AZD1222 doses.

A word on this clone: No antigen is known for it.

The assay was immunoSEQ multiplex PCR, and TCRdb's table has in-frame clones only and misses some. The top ten hold around 26% of the sample, which has 150,000 to 200,000 clones, around 89% seen once. The V and J ends lost 1 base and 1 base respectively, with 11 bases between them. The CDR3 is made up of 15 amino acids. CDR1 and CDR2 from the germline V gene are LGHDT and YNNKEL (reference sequence). The sequence came from an adult who received the AZD1222 COVID-19 vaccine. This chain joins TRBV3-1 (or the pseudogene TRBV3-2) and TRBJ2-7, with unresolved D. The sample was peripheral blood, taken 28 days after the second AZD1222 dose. The DNA of the CDR3 is TGTGCCAGCAGCCAAGGGCCCACCTCTTCCTACGAGCAGTACTTC. This sequence encodes CASSQGPTSSYEQYF.